These 6 T cell receptor beta chains share one sample of origin, sequenced in a study of CD8 T cells in ankylosing spondylitis. Overall study results and limits: About 8 highly homologous variants made up a TCR beta motif that seemed to typify ankylosing spondylitis blood.

These receptors lack a known antigen. Via MiXCR, TCRdb re-called the 5' RACE reads, giving one row per CDR3 protein. The sample consists of roughly 350,000 distinct CDR3 sequences, around 8% of them appearing once. Sequenced material: blood, either unsorted or a sorted T cell fraction (not recorded which). The source is a male donor with ankylosing spondylitis.

This clonotype was counted many times. The chain combines TRBV9 with TRBJ2-1; no firm D call. The germline V and J ends were trimmed by 1 base and 0 bases, with 17 bases remaining between them. This CDR3 is built from 18 residues. Germline V CDR1 and CDR2: SGDLS, YYNGEE. In nucleotides, the CDR3 is TGTGCCAGCAGCGTAAATCCGTTAAGTCCTAACTCCTACAATGAGCAGTTCTTC. Translation: CASSVNPLSPNSYNEQFF.

V usage is TRBV14 and J usage is TRBJ2-1; D gene ambiguous. This CDR3 region has 14 residues. The germline V gene encodes CDR1 SGHDN and CDR2 FVKESK. Trimming left V 0 bases short and J 12 bases short, with 15 bases between. In DNA, the CDR3 is TGTGCCAGCAGCCAAGATATTTGGTTAGGGATGCAGTTCTTC. Its protein is CASSQDIWLGMQFF.

The chain combines TRBV7-8 with TRBJ2-4; TRBD2 aligns across 9 bases. Per germline, CDR1 SGHVS and CDR2 FQNEAQ. This CDR3 has 15 amino acids. With 1 base clipped from V and 9 bases from J, the junction kept 7 bases outside the gene matches. As DNA, the CDR3 is TGTGCCAGCAGCTTAGTACCTAGCGGGATTGTCATTCAGTACTTC. Protein sequence: CASSLVPSGIVIQYF.

This clonotype was picked up many times. This chain uses TRBV29-1 with TRBJ2-5; the D is unclear. The CDR3 sequence is 13 residues long. The V gene's germline CDR1 is SQVTM and CDR2 ANQGSEA. V gave up 7 bases and J gave up 1 base, with 13 bases separating them. The CDR3 is CSASPWTQETQYF. Written as DNA, the CDR3 is TGCAGCGCAAGTCCTTGGACCCAAGAGACCCAGTACTTC.

This clonotype was observed a few times. The genes are TRBV15 and TRBJ1-5, with D perhaps TRBD1 (5 bases). This CDR3 contains 14 residues. Germline V CDR1 and CDR2: LNHNV, YYDKDF (reference sequence). V lost 7 bases, J lost 6 bases, and 16 bases lay in between. Here the CDR3 DNA reads TGTGCCACCAACCCTGGGGGATCGAGTCAGCCCCAGCATTTT. Residues: CATNPGGSSQPQHF.

The chain links TRBV7-2 to TRBJ2-3; TRBD2 agrees at 14 bases. Germline V lookup: CDR1 SGHTA, CDR2 FQGNSA. Germline trimming cut 1 base from V and 7 bases from J; bases unmatched to any gene: 4. This CDR3 spans 16 amino acids. The CDR3 is CASSLGLAGGTNTQYF. The CDR3 nucleotides are TGTGCCAGCAGCTTAGGACTAGCGGGAGGGACAAATACGCAGTATTTT. Variable domain in full (rest from reference TRBV7-2 and TRBJ2-3): GAGVSQSPSNKVTEKGKDVELRCDPISGHTALYWYRQSLGQGLEFLIYFQGNSAPDKSGLPSDRFSAERTGGSVSTLTIQRTQQEDSAVYLCASSLGLAGGTNTQYFGPGTRLTVL.